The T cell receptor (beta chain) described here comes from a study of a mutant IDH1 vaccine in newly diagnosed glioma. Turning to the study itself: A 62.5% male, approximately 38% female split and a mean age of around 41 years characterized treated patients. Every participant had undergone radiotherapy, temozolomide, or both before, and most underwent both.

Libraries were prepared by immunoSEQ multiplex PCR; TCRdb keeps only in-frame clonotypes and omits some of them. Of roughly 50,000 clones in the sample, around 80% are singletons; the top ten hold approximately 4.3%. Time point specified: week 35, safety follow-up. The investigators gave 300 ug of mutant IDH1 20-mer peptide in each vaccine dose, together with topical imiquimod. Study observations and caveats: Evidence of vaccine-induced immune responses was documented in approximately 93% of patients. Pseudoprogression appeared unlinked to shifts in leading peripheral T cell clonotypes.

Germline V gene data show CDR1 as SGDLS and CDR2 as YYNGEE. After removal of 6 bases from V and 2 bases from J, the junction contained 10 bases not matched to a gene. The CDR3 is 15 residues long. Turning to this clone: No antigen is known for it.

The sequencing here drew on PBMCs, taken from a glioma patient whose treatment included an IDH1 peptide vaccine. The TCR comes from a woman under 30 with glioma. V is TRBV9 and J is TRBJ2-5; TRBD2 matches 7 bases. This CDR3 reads CASTVLGLPQETQYF. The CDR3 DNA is TGTGCCAGCACCGTCTTGGGACTACCTCAAGAGACCCAGTACTTC.